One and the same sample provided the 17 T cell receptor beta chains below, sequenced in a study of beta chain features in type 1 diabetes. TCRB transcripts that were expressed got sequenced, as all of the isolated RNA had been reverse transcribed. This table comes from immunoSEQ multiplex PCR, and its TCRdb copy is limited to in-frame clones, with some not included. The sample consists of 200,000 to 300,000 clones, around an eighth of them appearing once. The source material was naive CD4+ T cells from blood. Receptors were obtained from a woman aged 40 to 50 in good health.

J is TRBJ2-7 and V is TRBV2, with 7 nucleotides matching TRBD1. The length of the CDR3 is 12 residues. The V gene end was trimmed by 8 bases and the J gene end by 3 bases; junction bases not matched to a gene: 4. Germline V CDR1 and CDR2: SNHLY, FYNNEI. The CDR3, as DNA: TGTGCCAGCTCGGGACAGAACTACGAGCAGTACTTC. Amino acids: CASSGQNYEQYF.

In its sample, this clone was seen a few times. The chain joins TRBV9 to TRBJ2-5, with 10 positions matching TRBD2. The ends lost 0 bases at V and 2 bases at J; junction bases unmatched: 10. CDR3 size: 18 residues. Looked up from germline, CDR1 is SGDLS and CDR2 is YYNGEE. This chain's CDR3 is CASSVAGPSGGSQETQYF. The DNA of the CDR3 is TGTGCCAGCAGCGTAGCTGGGCCTAGCGGGGGTTCACAAGAGACCCAGTACTTC. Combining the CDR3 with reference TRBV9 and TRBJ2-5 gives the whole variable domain DSGVTQTPKHLITATGQRVTLRCSPRSGDLSVYWYQQSLDQGLQFLIQYYNGEERAKGNILERFSAQQFPDLHSELNLSSLELGDSALYFCASSVAGPSGGSQETQYFGPGTRLLVL.

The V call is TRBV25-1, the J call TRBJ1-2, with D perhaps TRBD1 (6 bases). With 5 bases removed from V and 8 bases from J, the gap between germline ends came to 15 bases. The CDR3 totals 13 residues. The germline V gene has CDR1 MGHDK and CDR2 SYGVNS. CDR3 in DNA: TGTGCCAGCAGTACACAGGGTTCAACGGGCTACACCTTC. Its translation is CASSTQGSTGYTF.

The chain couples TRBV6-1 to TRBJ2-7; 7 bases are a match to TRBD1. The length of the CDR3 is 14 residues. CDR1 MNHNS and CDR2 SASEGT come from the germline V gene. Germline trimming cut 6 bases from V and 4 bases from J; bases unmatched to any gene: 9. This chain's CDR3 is CASSLTGAGYEQYF. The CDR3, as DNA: TGTGCCAGCAGCCTTACAGGGGCCGGGTACGAGCAGTACTTC.

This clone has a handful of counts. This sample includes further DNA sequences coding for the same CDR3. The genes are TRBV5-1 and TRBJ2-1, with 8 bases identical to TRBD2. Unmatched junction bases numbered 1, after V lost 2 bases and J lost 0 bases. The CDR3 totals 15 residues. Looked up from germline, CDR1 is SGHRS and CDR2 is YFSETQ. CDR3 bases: TGCGCCAGCAGCTTCGGGGGGGGCTCCTACAATGAGCAGTTCTTC. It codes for CASSFGGGSYNEQFF.

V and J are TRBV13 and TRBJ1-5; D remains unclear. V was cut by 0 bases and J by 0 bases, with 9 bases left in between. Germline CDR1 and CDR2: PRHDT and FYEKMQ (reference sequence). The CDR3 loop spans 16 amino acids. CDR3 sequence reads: CASSLGGIYSNQPQHF. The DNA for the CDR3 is TGTGCCAGCAGCTTAGGCGGGATATATAGCAATCAGCCCCAGCATTTT.

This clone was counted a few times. The CDR3, as DNA: TGTGCCAGCAGCAGCGGGAGGAATAGCAATCAGCCCCAGCATTTT. Protein: CASSSGRNSNQPQHF. This chain uses TRBV7-2 with TRBJ1-5; no firm D call. V lost 5 bases, J lost 0 bases, and 11 bases lay in between. The CDR3 has 15 residues. Germline CDR1 reads SGHTA; CDR2 reads FQGNSA.

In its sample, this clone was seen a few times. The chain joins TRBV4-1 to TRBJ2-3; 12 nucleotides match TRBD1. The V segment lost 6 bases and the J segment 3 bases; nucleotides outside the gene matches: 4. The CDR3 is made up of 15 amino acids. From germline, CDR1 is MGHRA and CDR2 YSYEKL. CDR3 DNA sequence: TGCGCCAGCAGGGGGACAGGGGGCGCGACAGATACGCAGTATTTT. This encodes CASRGTGGATDTQYF.

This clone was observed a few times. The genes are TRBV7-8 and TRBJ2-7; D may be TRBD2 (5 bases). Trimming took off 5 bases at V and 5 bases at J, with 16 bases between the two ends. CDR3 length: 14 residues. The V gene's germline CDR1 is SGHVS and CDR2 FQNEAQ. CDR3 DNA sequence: TGTGCCAGCAGCGCCACAGACATGAGGGACGAGCAGTACTTC. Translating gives CASSATDMRDEQYF.

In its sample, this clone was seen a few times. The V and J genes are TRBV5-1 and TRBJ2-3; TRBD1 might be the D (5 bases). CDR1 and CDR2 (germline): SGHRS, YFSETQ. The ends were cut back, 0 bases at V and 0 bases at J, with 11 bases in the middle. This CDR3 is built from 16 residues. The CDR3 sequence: CASSLGSAGSTDTQYF. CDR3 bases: TGCGCCAGCAGCTTGGGCTCGGCAGGGAGCACAGATACGCAGTATTTT.

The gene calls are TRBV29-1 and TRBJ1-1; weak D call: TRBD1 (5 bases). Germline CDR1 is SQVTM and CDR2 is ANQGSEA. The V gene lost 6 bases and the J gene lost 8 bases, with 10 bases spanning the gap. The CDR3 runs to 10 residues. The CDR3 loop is CSVRQREAFF. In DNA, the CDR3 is TGCAGCGTCAGACAGAGGGAAGCTTTCTTT.

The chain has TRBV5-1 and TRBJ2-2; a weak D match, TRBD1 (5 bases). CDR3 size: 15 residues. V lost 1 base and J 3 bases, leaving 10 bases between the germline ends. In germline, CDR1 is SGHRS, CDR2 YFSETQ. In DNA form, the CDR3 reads TGCGCCAGCAGCTTGCAAGGGGAATACACCGGGGAGCTGTTTTTT. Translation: CASSLQGEYTGELFF.

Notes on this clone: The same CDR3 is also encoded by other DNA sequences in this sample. The CDR3 sequence: CASSLGGVNTGELFF. The DNA of the CDR3 is TGTGCCAGCAGCCTCGGGGGGGTGAACACCGGGGAGCTGTTTTTT. The V and J genes are TRBV5-6 and TRBJ2-2; the match to TRBD2 covers 8 bases. This CDR3 is built from 15 residues. The V gene end was trimmed by 4 bases and the J gene end by 1 base; junction bases not matched to a gene: 3. Germline V CDR1 and CDR2: SGHDT, YYEEEE.

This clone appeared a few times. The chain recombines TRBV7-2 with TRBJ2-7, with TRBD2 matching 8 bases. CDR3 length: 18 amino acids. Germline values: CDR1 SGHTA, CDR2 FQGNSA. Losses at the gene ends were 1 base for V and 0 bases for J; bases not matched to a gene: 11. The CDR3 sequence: CASSLVSGVGFSSYEQYF. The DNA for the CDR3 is TGTGCCAGCAGCTTAGTTAGCGGGGTTGGCTTTAGCTCCTACGAGCAGTACTTC.

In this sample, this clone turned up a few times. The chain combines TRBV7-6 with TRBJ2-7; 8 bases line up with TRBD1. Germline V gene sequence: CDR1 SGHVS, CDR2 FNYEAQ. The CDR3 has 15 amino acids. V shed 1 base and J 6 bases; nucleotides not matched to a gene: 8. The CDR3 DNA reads TGTGCCAGCAGCTTAGTTTCAGGGGGCTCGGGCGAGCAGTACTTC. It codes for CASSLVSGGSGEQYF.

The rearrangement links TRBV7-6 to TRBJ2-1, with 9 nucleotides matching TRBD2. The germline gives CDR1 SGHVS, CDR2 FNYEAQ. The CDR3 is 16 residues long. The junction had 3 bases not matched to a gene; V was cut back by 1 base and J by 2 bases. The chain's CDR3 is CASSLVLAGTYNEQFF. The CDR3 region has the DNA TGTGCCAGCAGCTTAGTGCTAGCGGGGACCTACAATGAGCAGTTCTTC.

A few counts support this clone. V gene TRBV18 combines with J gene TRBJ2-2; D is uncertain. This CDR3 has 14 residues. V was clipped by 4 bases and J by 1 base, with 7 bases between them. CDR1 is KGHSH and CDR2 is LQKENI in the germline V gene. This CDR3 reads CASSLGQNTGELFF. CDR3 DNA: TGTGCCAGCTCACTCGGTCAGAACACCGGGGAGCTGTTTTTT.